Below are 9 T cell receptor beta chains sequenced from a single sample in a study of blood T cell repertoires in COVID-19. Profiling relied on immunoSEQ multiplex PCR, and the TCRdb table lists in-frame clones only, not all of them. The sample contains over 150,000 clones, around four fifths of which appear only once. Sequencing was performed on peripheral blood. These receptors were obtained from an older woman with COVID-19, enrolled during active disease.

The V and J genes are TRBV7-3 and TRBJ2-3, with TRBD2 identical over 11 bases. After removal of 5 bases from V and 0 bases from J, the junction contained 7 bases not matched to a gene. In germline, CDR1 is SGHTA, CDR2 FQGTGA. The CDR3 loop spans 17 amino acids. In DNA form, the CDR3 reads TGTGCCAGCAGCACCGGGACTAGCGGAACTAGCACAGATACGCAGTATTTT. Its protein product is CASSTGTSGTSTDTQYF.

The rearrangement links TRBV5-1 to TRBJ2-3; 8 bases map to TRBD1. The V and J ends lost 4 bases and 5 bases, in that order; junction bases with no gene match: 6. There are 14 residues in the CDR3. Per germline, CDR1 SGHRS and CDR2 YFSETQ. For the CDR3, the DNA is TGCGCCAGCAGCATCCGACAGGGGAGAGATACGCAGTATTTT. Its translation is CASSIRQGRDTQYF.

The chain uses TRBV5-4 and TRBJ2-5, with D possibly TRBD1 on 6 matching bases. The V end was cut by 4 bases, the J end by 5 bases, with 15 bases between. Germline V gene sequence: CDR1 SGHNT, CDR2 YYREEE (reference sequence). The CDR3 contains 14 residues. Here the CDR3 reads CASSPSGGRETQYF. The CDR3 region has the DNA TGTGCCAGCAGCCCGAGTGGGGGCCGTGAGACCCAGTACTTC.

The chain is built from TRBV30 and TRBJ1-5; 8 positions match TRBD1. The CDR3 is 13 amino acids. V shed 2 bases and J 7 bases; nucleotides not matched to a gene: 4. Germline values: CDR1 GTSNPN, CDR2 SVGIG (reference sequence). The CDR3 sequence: CAWSNRGEQPQHF. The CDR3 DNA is TGTGCCTGGAGTAACAGGGGGGAACAGCCCCAGCATTTT.

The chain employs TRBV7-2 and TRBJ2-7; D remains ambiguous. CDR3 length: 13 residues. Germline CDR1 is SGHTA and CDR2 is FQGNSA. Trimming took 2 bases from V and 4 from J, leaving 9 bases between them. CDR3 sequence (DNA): TGTGCCAGCAGCTTATCCTACCTTTACGAGCAGTACTTC. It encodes CASSLSYLYEQYF.

The DNA of the CDR3 is TGTGCCAGCAGTTTAGTATTAGGGGGGACAGTAAACTATGGCTACACCTTC. The encoded protein is CASSLVLGGTVNYGYTF. The V gene is TRBV28, the J gene TRBJ1-2; 7 bases are a match to TRBD1. V was clipped by 2 bases and J by 2 bases; unmatched bases: 11. Germline V CDR1 and CDR2: MDHEN, SYDVKM. The CDR3 covers 17 residues.

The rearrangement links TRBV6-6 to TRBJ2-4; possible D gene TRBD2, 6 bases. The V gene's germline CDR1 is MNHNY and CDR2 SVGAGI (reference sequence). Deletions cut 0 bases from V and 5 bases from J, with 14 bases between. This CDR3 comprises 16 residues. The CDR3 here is CASSYSAGLGENIQYF. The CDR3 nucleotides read TGTGCCAGCAGTTACTCAGCGGGCCTGGGGGAAAACATTCAGTACTTC.

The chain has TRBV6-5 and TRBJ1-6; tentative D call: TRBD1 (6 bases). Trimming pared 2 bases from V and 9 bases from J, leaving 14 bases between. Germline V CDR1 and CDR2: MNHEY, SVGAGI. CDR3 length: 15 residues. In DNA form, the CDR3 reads TGTGCCAGCAGTTACGGGCAGGGGTTTCGTTCACCCCTCCACTTT. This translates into CASSYGQGFRSPLHF.

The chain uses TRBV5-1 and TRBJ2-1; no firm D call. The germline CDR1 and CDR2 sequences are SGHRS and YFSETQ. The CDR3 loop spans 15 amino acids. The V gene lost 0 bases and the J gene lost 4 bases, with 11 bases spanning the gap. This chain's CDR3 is CASSLVSETYNEQFF. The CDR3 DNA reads TGCGCCAGCAGCTTGGTTTCAGAGACATACAATGAGCAGTTCTTC.